These T cell receptor beta chains were read from a single sample in a study of CD8 T cells in ankylosing spondylitis. TCRdb fed the 5' RACE reads into MiXCR, producing one record per CDR3 protein. Among roughly 300,000 distinct CDR3 sequences listed, 7.5% to 9% were seen once. The specimen sequenced was blood, either unsorted or a sorted T cell fraction (not recorded which). The source is a male donor with ankylosing spondylitis. Both conserved end residues are part of each CDR3. D genes are given only for firm matches. Size is omitted from some rows. Given values are once, few, many or a class for expanded clones.

DNA: TGCGCCAGCAGCCAAGATCCCTCATGGGAGCAGTACTTC
CDR3: CASSQDPSWEQYF
J: TRBJ2-7
D: -
size: -
length: 13
V: TRBV4-3

DNA: TGTGCCAGCAGCTTAGTGGGTTCGGGCGAAGCTTTCTTT
CDR3: CASSLVGSGEAFF
J: TRBJ1-1
D: -
size: -
length: 13
V: TRBV7-9

DNA: TGTGCCAGCAGCGCCGGGACACAGCTTGTGGAGCAGTACTTC
CDR3: CASSAGTQLVEQYF
J: TRBJ2-7
D: -
size: -
length: 14
V: TRBV7-9

DNA: TGTGCCACCTCGGGGCGGGAGGACGAGCAGTTCTTC
CDR3: CATSGREDEQFF
J: TRBJ2-1
D: TRBD2
size: -
length: 12
V: TRBV2

DNA: TGCAGCGCCCGGGACAGGGTTCAAGAGACCCAGTACTTC
CDR3: CSARDRVQETQYF
J: TRBJ2-5
D: TRBD1
size: many
length: 13
V: TRBV29-1

DNA: TGTGCCAGCAGCTTTGGGGCAGGGGAGTATAATTCACCCCTCCACTTT
CDR3: CASSFGAGEYNSPLHF
J: TRBJ1-6
D: -
size: many
length: 16
V: TRBV12-3/TRBV12-4

DNA: TGTGCCAGCAGCTTAAGGGCGGGGTACGCAGATACGCAGTATTTT
CDR3: CASSLRAGYADTQYF
J: TRBJ2-3
D: -
size: few
length: 15
V: TRBV7-2

DNA: TGTGCCAGCAGCGTAAGTGGACATCTCGGGAATGAGCAGTTCTTC
CDR3: CASSVSGHLGNEQFF
J: TRBJ2-1
D: -
size: many
length: 15
V: TRBV9

DNA: TGTGCCAGCAGGCCCCGTTCCGCAGACGGCTTGCCTCTTGGCTACACCTTC
CDR3: CASRPRSADGLPLGYTF
J: TRBJ1-2
D: -
size: -
length: 17
V: TRBV6-2/TRBV6-3

DNA: TGTGCCATCAGTGTGTCTAGCGGGACCGAGCAGTACTTC
CDR3: CAISVSSGTEQYF
J: TRBJ2-7
D: TRBD2
size: many
length: 13
V: TRBV10-3

DNA: TGTGCCAGCAGTTCGGGACTAGCGGGGGCGAGATACGAGCAGTACTTC
CDR3: CASSSGLAGARYEQYF
J: TRBJ2-7
D: TRBD2
size: many
length: 16
V: TRBV12-3/TRBV12-4

DNA: TGTGCCAGCTCACCCCGGGACAGGTGGGACGAGCAGTACTTC
CDR3: CASSPRDRWDEQYF
J: TRBJ2-7
D: TRBD1
size: -
length: 14
V: TRBV18

DNA: TGTGCCAGCAGCCTAGCGGGACAGCTGAACACCGGGGAGCTGTTTTTT
CDR3: CASSLAGQLNTGELFF
J: TRBJ2-2
D: TRBD2
size: -
length: 16
V: TRBV25-1

DNA: TGTGCCAGCGCATCCGGGACAGCCTACGAGCAGTACTTC
CDR3: CASASGTAYEQYF
J: TRBJ2-7
D: TRBD1
size: few
length: 13
V: TRBV6-5

DNA: TGTGCCAGCAGCCACAGGGGAAGTTGGAGCGTGGCCGGGGAGCTGTTTTTT
CDR3: CASSHRGSWSVAGELFF
J: TRBJ2-2
D: TRBD1
size: -
length: 17
V: TRBV12-3/TRBV12-4

DNA: TGCAGTGCACAGGGACTAGCCTCCCAGCAGTACTTC
CDR3: CSAQGLASQQYF
J: TRBJ2-7
D: TRBD2
size: -
length: 12
V: TRBV20-1

DNA: TGCGCCAGCAGCCAAGGTCGGGAGAACACTGAAGCTTTCTTT
CDR3: CASSQGRENTEAFF
J: TRBJ1-1
D: -
size: few
length: 14
V: TRBV4-3

DNA: TGTGCCAGCAGCTTAGAGGAGGGCAGGGATCAGCCCCAGCATTTT
CDR3: CASSLEEGRDQPQHF
J: TRBJ1-5
D: -
size: -
length: 15
V: TRBV7-9

DNA: TGCAGTGCTAGAGATCTAGCGGGAGTTTCCGGGGAGCTGTTTTTT
CDR3: CSARDLAGVSGELFF
J: TRBJ2-2
D: TRBD2
size: few
length: 15
V: TRBV20-1

DNA: TGCGCCAGCAGCTTGGCCGACATCAGCTCTGGAAACACCATATATTTT
CDR3: CASSLADISSGNTIYF
J: TRBJ1-3
D: -
size: -
length: 16
V: TRBV5-1

DNA: TGCAGTGCTAACAGGGAATCGGACACCATATATTTT
CDR3: CSANRESDTIYF
J: TRBJ1-3
D: -
size: -
length: 12
V: TRBV20-1

DNA: TGTGCCAGCAGCTTGACCCAGACCCAGTACTTC
CDR3: CASSLTQTQYF
J: TRBJ2-5
D: -
size: -
length: 11
V: TRBV7-8

DNA: TGTGCCAGCAGTCCTAGGCTTAGCAATCAGCCCCAGCATTTT
CDR3: CASSPRLSNQPQHF
J: TRBJ1-5
D: -
size: many
length: 14
V: TRBV12-3/TRBV12-4

DNA: TGTGCCAGCAGCCAAGCGGCCAGCGAACCCACAGATACGCAGTATTTT
CDR3: CASSQAASEPTDTQYF
J: TRBJ2-3
D: -
size: few
length: 16
V: TRBV3-1

DNA: TGCGCCAGCAGTGAGTCGAGTTACAGCTACAATGAGCAGTTCTTC
CDR3: CASSESSYSYNEQFF
J: TRBJ2-1
D: -
size: many
length: 15
V: TRBV10-2

DNA: TGTGCCAGCAGTTTAATGGTCAGGGCGAGGGCTGGGGCCAACGTCCTGACTTTC
CDR3: CASSLMVRARAGANVLTF
J: TRBJ2-6
D: -
size: few
length: 18
V: TRBV28

DNA: TGCAGTGCTAGAGGGCGGAAGGGCGCGGGCAATCAGCCCCAGCATTTT
CDR3: CSARGRKGAGNQPQHF
J: TRBJ1-5
D: -
size: -
length: 16
V: TRBV20-1

DNA: TGTGCCAGCAGCCAAGGAAGTAGCAATCAGCCCCAGCATTTT
CDR3: CASSQGSSNQPQHF
J: TRBJ1-5
D: -
size: many
length: 14
V: TRBV14

DNA: TGCGCCAGCAGCCGGGACAGGGGGCCCGTGGAGACCCAGTACTTC
CDR3: CASSRDRGPVETQYF
J: TRBJ2-5
D: TRBD1
size: few
length: 15
V: TRBV5-1

DNA: TGCAGCGTCGAGGGCTCCGGGACGCCCTTTAACACCGGGGAGCTGTTTTTT
CDR3: CSVEGSGTPFNTGELFF
J: TRBJ2-2
D: -
size: few
length: 17
V: TRBV29-1

DNA: TGCAGTGCTGGGACTAGCGGTCCTGATACGCAGTATTTT
CDR3: CSAGTSGPDTQYF
J: TRBJ2-3
D: TRBD2
size: many
length: 13
V: TRBV20-1

DNA: TGTGCCAGCAGCCCCAGGCCGGGACTGGTCACAGATACGCAGTATTTT
CDR3: CASSPRPGLVTDTQYF
J: TRBJ2-3
D: -
size: few
length: 16
V: TRBV7-3